This TCR beta chain was profiled in a study of patients and donors after allogeneic stem cell transplantation. This clonotype appeared many times. CDR1 is SGHTA and CDR2 is FQGTGA in the germline V gene. The CDR3 loop spans 14 amino acids. V was trimmed by 5 bases and J by 4 bases, leaving 12 bases between them. TCRdb passed the RT-PCR reads through MiXCR, listing each CDR3 protein once. The sample comprises around 240,000 distinct CDR3 sequences, roughly 13% of which are singletons, and about 9.9% rests with the top ten. Specimen: blood, either unsorted or a sorted T cell fraction (not recorded which). This TCR derives from a human donor who was either an allogeneic HSCT recipient or a stem cell or donor lymphocyte infusion donor (not recorded which). It is not recorded whose cells these are; they may come from a transplant donor. V gene TRBV7-3 combines with J gene TRBJ2-1; D call uncertain. In DNA form, the CDR3 reads TGTGCCAGCAGCCCCAGTCCGGCTTACAATGAGCAGTTCTTC. It translates to CASSPSPAYNEQFF.